Below are 8 T cell receptor beta chains sequenced from a single sample in a study of blood T cell repertoires in COVID-19. TCRdb's table, derived via immunoSEQ multiplex PCR, lists solely in-frame clones and lacks some. The data contain more than 15,000 clones, 87% of them singletons. Sequencing was done on a sample of peripheral blood. Source of these receptors: a human donor with active COVID-19. The donor label of this sample is uncertain.

For this clone: Additional DNA sequences in this sample encode the identical CDR3. The chain employs TRBV3-1 (or the pseudogene TRBV3-2) and TRBJ1-4, with D possibly being TRBD1 (6 bases). CDR3 length: 14 residues. V was trimmed by 1 base and J by 14 bases, leaving 17 bases between them. Germline assignment: CDR1 LGHDT and CDR2 YNNKEL (reference sequence). The CDR3 here is CASSQVQGGPWLFF. The CDR3 DNA sequence: TGTGCCAGCAGCCAAGTACAGGGTGGCCCCTGGCTGTTTTTT.

A few counts support this clone. This rearrangement joins TRBV10-1 to TRBJ1-2, with 8 bases aligning to TRBD1. Per germline, CDR1 WNHNN and CDR2 SYGVQD (reference sequence). CDR3 size: 15 residues. With 4 bases clipped from V and 4 bases from J, the junction kept 8 bases outside the gene matches. The CDR3 DNA reads as TGCGCCAGCAGTGCAGAGACAGGGGACGGCTATGGCTACACCTTC. Translated: CASSAETGDGYGYTF.

The chain links TRBV6-5 to TRBJ1-6; D ambiguous. Germline values: CDR1 MNHEY, CDR2 SVGAGI. This CDR3 spans 14 amino acids. The V and J ends lost 4 bases and 10 bases respectively, with 14 bases between them. CDR3 residues: CASSSATGESPLHF. The CDR3 bases are TGTGCCAGCAGTTCGGCTACGGGAGAATCACCCCTCCACTTT.

This clone has only a few counts. The chain is built from TRBV5-6 and TRBJ2-1; 11 bases fit TRBD1. This CDR3 has 14 residues. Looked up from germline, CDR1 is SGHDT and CDR2 is YYEEEE. The junction had 3 bases not matched to a gene; V was cut back by 2 bases and J by 8 bases. CDR3 coding DNA: TGTGCCAGCAGCTTAGGACAGGGGGCCTATGAGCAGTTCTTC. Amino acid sequence: CASSLGQGAYEQFF.

The chain employs TRBV13 and TRBJ1-4; no reliable D call. Germline values: CDR1 PRHDT, CDR2 FYEKMQ (reference sequence). V was clipped by 1 base and J by 11 bases, with 11 bases between them. This CDR3 spans 13 amino acids. CDR3 sequence (DNA): TGTGCCAGCAGCTTAGAGGCAGGTGGGAAACTGTTTTTT. Residues: CASSLEAGGKLFF.

The V gene is TRBV6-5, the J gene TRBJ1-6, with 9 bases lining up with TRBD1. Germline loops: CDR1 MNHEY, CDR2 SVGAGI. The CDR3 totals 14 residues. Trimming at V came to 4 bases and at J to 9 bases, leaving 4 bases not matched to a gene. The CDR3 DNA reads as TGTGCCAGCAGTTGGGACAGGGTTGGTTCACCCCTCCACTTT. It yields the protein CASSWDRVGSPLHF.

V and J are TRBV19 and TRBJ2-7; 13 positions match TRBD2. J gave up 0 bases and V 5 bases, and 13 bases lay outside the gene matches. Germline CDR1 LNHDA, CDR2 SQIVND (reference sequence). The CDR3 consists of 19 residues. The chain's CDR3 is CASSSRLAGGLDSSYEQYF. DNA of the CDR3: TGTGCCAGTAGTTCGAGACTAGCGGGAGGCCTAGATAGCTCCTACGAGCAGTACTTC. Full variable domain (missing parts from reference TRBV19 and TRBJ2-7): DGGITQSPKYLFRKEGQNVTLSCEQNLNHDAMYWYRQDPGQGLRLIYYSQIVNDFQKGDIAEGYSVSREKKESFPLTVTSAQKNPTAFYLCASSSRLAGGLDSSYEQYFGPGTRLTVT.

The chain carries TRBV5-1 and TRBJ2-3, with 14 bases aligning to TRBD2. The trim removed 4 bases at V and 0 bases at J, leaving 4 bases unmatched. CDR1 SGHRS and CDR2 YFSETQ come from the germline V gene. This CDR3 comprises 17 residues. The CDR3 loop reads CASSLGTSGSSTDTQYF. CDR3 nucleotide sequence: TGCGCCAGCAGCCTGGGGACTAGCGGGAGTAGCACAGATACGCAGTATTTT.